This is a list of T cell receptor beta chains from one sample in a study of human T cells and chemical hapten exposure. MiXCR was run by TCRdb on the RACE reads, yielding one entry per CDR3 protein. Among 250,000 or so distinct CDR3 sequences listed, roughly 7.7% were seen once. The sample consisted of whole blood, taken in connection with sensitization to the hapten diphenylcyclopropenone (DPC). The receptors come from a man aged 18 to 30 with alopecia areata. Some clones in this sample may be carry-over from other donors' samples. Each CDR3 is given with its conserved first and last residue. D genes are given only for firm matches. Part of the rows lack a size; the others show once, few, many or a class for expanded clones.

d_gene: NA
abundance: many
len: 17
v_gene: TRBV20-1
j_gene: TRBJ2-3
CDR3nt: TGCAGTGCTAGAGACCTAATGGGGGGCACTAACACAGATACGCAGTATTTT
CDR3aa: CSARDLMGGTNTDTQYF

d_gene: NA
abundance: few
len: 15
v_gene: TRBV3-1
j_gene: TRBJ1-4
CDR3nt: TGTGCCAGCAGCCAATTCCGCGGACCTAATGAAAAACTGTTTTTT
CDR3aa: CASSQFRGPNEKLFF

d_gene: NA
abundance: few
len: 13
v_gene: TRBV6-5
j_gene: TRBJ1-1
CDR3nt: TGTGCCAGCACCCTTACTCCGAACACTGAAGCTTTCTTT
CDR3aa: CASTLTPNTEAFF

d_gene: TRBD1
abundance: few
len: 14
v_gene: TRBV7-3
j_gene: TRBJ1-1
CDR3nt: TGTGCCAGCAGCTTAGGGACAGGGACCACTGAAGCTTTCTTT
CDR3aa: CASSLGTGTTEAFF

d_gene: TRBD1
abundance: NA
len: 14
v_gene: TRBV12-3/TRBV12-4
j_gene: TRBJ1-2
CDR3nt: TGTGCCAGCAGTTTAACCCCGACAGGGGATGGCTACACCTTC
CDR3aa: CASSLTPTGDGYTF

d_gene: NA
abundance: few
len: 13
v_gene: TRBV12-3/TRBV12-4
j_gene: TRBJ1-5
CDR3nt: TGTGCCAGCAGTTGGACAGAAAATCAGCCCCAGCATTTT
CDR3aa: CASSWTENQPQHF

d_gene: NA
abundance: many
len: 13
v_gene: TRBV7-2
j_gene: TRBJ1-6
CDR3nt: TGTGCCAGCAGTCTACAGGGAAATTCACCCCTCCACTTT
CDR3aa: CASSLQGNSPLHF

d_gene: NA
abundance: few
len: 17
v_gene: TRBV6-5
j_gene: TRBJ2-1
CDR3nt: TGTGCCAGCAGTTACTCGAATCGGGTGGGAATCTACAATGAGCAGTTCTTC
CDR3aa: CASSYSNRVGIYNEQFF

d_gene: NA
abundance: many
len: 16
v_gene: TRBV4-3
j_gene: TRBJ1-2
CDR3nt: TGCGCCAGCAGCCAAGATCGCGGGGGAATGCACTATGGCTACACCTTC
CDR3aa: CASSQDRGGMHYGYTF

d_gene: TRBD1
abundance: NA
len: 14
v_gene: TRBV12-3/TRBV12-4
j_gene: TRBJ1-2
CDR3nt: TGTGCCAGTATAGGGGGCGCAGAGGTCTATGGCTACACCTTC
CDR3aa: CASIGGAEVYGYTF

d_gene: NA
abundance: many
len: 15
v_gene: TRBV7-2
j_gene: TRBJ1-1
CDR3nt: TGTGCCAGCAGAATAGGGGGGGCCCAGAACACTGAAGCTTTCTTT
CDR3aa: CASRIGGAQNTEAFF

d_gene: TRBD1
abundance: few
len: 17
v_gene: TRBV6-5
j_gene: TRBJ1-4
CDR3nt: TGTGCCAGCAGACACAGGACAGGGGGCTCAACTAATGAAAAACTGTTTTTT
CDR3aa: CASRHRTGGSTNEKLFF

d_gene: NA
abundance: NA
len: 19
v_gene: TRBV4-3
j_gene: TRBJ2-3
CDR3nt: TGCGCCAGCAGCCAAGATACCCGCCCACAGGGAAGAAGCCAAGATACGCAGTATTTT
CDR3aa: CASSQDTRPQGRSQDTQYF

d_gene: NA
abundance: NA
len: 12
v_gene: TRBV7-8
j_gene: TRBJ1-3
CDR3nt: TGTGCCAGCAGCTGGTCTGGAAACACCATATATTTT
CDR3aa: CASSWSGNTIYF

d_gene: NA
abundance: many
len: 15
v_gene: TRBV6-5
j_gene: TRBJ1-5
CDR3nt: TGTGCCAGCAGTGAGACAGACGGGAGCAATCAGCCCCAGCATTTT
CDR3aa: CASSETDGSNQPQHF

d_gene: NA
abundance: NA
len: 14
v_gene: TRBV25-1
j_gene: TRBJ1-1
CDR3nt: TGTGCCAGCAGTGCGGAGGGGGAGAACACTGAAGCTTTCTTT
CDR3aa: CASSAEGENTEAFF

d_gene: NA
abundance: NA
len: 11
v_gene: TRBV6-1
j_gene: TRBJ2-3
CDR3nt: TGTGCCACCAGGGAAACAGATACGCAGTATTTT
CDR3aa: CATRETDTQYF

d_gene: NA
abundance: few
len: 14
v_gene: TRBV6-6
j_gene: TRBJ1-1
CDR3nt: TGTGCCAGCAGTTACTCGAGAGTGCCCACTGAAGCTTTCTTT
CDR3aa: CASSYSRVPTEAFF

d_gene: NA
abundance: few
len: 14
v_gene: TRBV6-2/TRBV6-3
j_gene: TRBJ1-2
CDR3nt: TGTGCCAGCAGTTACAGGACAGCCAACTATGGCTACACCTTC
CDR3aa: CASSYRTANYGYTF

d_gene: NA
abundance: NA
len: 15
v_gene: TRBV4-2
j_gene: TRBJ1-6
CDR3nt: TGTGCCAGCAGCCAAGTCGTAGGGGCCAATTCACCCCTCCACTTT
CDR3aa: CASSQVVGANSPLHF

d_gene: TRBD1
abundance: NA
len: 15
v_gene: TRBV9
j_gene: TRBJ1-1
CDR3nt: TGTGCCAGCAGCGTAACAGGGGGCGCAGACACTGAAGCTTTCTTT
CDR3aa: CASSVTGGADTEAFF

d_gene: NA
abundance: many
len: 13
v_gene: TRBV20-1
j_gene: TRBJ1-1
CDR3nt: TGCAGTGCTAGAGATGTACTTTACACTGAAGCTTTCTTT
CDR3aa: CSARDVLYTEAFF

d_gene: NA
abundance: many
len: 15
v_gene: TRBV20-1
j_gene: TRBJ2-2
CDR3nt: TGCAGTGCTAGATTACCCGGGACCAACACCGGGGAGCTGTTTTTT
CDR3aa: CSARLPGTNTGELFF

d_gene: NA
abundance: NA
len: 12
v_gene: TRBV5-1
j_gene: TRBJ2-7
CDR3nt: TGCGCCAGCAGTGACAGCTCCTACGAGCAGTACTTC
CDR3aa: CASSDSSYEQYF

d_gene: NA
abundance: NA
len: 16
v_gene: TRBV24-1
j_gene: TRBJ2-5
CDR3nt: TGTGCCACCAGTGATGGACCATTAGGGGCGATGGAGACCCAGTACTTC
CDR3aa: CATSDGPLGAMETQYF

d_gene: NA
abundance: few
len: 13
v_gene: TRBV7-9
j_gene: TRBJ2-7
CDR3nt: TGTGCCAGCAGCCCCGGGACACGGTACGAGCAGTACTTC
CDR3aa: CASSPGTRYEQYF

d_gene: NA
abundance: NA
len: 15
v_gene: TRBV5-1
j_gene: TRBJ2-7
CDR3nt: TGCGCCAGCAGCTCCAGCGGGACATATACCTACGAGCAGTACTTC
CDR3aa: CASSSSGTYTYEQYF

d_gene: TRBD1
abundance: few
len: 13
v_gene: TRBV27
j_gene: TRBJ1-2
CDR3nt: TGTGCCAGCAGTACAGGGGGCGCCTATGGCTACACCTTC
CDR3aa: CASSTGGAYGYTF

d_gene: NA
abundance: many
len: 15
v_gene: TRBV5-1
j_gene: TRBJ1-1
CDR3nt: TGCGCCAGCAGCTCAGGGATGAGGTGGAGCACTGAAGCTTTCTTT
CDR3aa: CASSSGMRWSTEAFF